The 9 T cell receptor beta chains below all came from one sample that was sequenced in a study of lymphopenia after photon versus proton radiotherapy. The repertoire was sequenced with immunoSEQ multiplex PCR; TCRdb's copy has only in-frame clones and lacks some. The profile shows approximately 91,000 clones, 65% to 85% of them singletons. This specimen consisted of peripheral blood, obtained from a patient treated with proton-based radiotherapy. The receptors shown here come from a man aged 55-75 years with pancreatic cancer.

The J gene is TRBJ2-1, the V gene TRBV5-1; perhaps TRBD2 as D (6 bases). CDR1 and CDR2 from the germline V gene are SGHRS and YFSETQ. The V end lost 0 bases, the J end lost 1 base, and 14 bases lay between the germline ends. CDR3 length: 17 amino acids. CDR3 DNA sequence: TGCGCCAGCAGCTTGGGGGGAGGAGCGCCATCCTACAATGAGCAGTTCTTC. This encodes CASSLGGGAPSYNEQFF.

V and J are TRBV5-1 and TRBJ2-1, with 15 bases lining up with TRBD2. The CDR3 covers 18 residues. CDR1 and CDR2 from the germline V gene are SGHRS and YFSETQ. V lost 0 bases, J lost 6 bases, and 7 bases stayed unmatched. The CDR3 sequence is CASSLVGLAGGRPNEQFF. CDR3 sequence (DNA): TGCGCCAGCAGCTTGGTGGGACTAGCGGGAGGTCGTCCCAATGAGCAGTTCTTC.

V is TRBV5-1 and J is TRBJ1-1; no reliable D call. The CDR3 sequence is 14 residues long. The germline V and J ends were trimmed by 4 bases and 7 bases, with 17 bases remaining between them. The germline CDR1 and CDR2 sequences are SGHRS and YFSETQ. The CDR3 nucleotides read TGCGCCAGCAGCCCCGCTAGGGCGTCAGGTGAAGCTTTCTTT. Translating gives CASSPARASGEAFF. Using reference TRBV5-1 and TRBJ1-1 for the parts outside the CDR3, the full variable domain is KAGVTQTPRYLIKTRGQQVTLSCSPISGHRSVSWYQQTPGQGLQFLFEYFSETQRNKGNFPGRFSGRQFSNSRSEMNVSTLELGDSALYLCASSPARASGEAFFGQGTRLTVV.

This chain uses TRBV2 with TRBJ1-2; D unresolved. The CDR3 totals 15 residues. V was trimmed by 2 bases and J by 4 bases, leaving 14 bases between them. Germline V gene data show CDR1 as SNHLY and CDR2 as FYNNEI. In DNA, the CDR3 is TGTGCCAGCAGTGAACGAAGACCCTCCATCTATGGCTACACCTTC. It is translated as CASSERRPSIYGYTF.

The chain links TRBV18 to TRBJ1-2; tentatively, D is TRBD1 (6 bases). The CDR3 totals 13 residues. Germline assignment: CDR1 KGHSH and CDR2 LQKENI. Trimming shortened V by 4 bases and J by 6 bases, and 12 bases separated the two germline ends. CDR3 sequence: CASSLRPGDGYTF. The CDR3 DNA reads TGTGCCAGCTCACTTCGACCAGGGGATGGCTACACCTTC. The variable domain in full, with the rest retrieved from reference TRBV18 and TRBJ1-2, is NAGVMQNPRHLVRRRGQEARLRCSPMKGHSHVYWYRQLPEEGLKFMVYLQKENIIDESGMPKERFSAEFPKEGPSILRIQQVVRGDSAAYFCASSLRPGDGYTFGSGTRLTVV.

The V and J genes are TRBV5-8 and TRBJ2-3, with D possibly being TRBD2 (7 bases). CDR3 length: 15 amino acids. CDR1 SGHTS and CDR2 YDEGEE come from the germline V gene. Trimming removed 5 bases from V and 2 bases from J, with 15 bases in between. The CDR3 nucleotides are TGTGCCAGCAGTTTACTCGGGGGGCCCACAGATACGCAGTATTTT. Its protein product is CASSLLGGPTDTQYF. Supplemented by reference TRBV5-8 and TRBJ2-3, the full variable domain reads EAGVTQSPTHLIKTRGQQATLRCSPISGHTSVYWYQQALGLGLQFLLWYDEGEERNRGNFPPRFSGRQFPNYSSELNVNALELEDSALYLCASSLLGGPTDTQYFGPGTRLTVL.

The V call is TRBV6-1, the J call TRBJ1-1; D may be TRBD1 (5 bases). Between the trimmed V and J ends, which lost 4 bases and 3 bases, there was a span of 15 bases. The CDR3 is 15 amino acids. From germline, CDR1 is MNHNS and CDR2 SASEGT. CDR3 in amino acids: CASSVGSGGDTEAFF. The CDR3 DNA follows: TGTGCCAGCAGTGTAGGGAGTGGGGGGGACACTGAAGCTTTCTTT.

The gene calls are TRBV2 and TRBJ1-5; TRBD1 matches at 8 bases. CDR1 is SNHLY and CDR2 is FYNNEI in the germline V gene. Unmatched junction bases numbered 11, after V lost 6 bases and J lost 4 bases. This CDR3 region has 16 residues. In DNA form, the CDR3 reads TGTGCCAGCAGGGGTCCCACCGGGACAGGAAATCAGCCCCAGCATTTT. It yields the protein CASRGPTGTGNQPQHF.

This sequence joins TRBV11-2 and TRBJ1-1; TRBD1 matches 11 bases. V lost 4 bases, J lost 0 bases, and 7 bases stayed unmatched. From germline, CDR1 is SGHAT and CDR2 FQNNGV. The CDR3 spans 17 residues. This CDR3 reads CASSSTDRGLLNTEAFF. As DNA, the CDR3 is TGTGCCAGCAGCTCTACGGACAGGGGGCTTTTGAACACTGAAGCTTTCTTT.